Listed below are T cell receptor beta chains from one sample, sequenced in a study of T cells after yellow fever vaccination. TCRdb reanalysed the 5' RACE reads using MiXCR and keeps one entry per CDR3 protein. Here the sample spans approximately 300,000 distinct CDR3 sequences, 9.5% to 12% being singletons. Material: CD4+ T cells sorted from PBMCs, obtained 45 days after the yellow fever booster vaccination. The receptors stem from a man aged 18 to 35 who received the YFV17D yellow fever vaccine. Each CDR3 is given with its conserved first and last residue. Fields, in order: clone size, D gene, V gene, J gene, CDR3 protein, CDR3 DNA. The D gene is left open where the match is weak. Size is omitted from some rows. Given values are once, few, many or a class for expanded clones.

-,-,TRBV5-5,TRBJ2-7,CASSFGHSYEQYF,TGTGCCAGCAGCTTCGGGCACTCCTACGAGCAGTACTTC
few,-,TRBV30,TRBJ1-3,CAWSAGRSGNTIYF,TGTGCCTGGAGCGCCGGACGCTCTGGAAACACCATATATTTT
-,TRBD1,TRBV7-2,TRBJ1-2,CASSQGVVYGYTF,TGTGCCAGCAGCCAGGGGGTTGTCTATGGCTACACCTTC
few,TRBD1,TRBV12-3/TRBV12-4,TRBJ2-5,CASSFNQGDGTQYF,TGTGCCAGCAGTTTTAATCAGGGGGACGGGACCCAGTACTTC
few,TRBD1,TRBV24-1,TRBJ2-1,CATIDREGGEQFF,TGTGCCACCATCGACAGGGAAGGTGGTGAGCAGTTCTTC
many,TRBD1,TRBV20-1,TRBJ1-6,CSARLFPGQGISPLHF,TGCAGTGCTAGACTTTTCCCGGGACAGGGAATATCACCCCTCCACTTT
-,TRBD1,TRBV10-3,TRBJ1-1,CANRQGMNTEAFF,TGTGCCAACCGACAGGGGATGAACACTGAAGCTTTCTTT
few,TRBD2,TRBV4-1,TRBJ2-5,CASSQGPSGGQETQYF,TGCGCCAGCAGCCAAGGTCCCTCGGGGGGCCAAGAGACCCAGTACTTC
-,-,TRBV21-1,TRBJ2-7,CASGSYLCPYEQYF,-
-,-,TRBV6-4,TRBJ1-5,CASSDFLGQPQHF,TGTGCCAGCAGTGACTTTTTGGGGCAGCCCCAGCATTTT
few,TRBD2,TRBV23-1,TRBJ2-7,CASSQTGTSASYEQYF,TGCGCCAGTTCTCAGACTGGGACTAGCGCGTCCTACGAGCAGTACTTC
-,-,TRBV6-5,TRBJ1-5,CASSLQGRNQPQHF,TGTGCCAGCAGCCTACAGGGTCGTAATCAGCCCCAGCATTTT
-,-,TRBV7-3,TRBJ2-3,CASSSRGGNTQYF,TGTGCCAGCAGCTCTAGGGGGGGGAATACGCAGTATTTT
-,TRBD1,TRBV6-6,TRBJ1-2,CASSYRGQGSNYGYTF,TGTGCCAGCAGTTACAGGGGACAGGGATCCAACTATGGCTACACCTTC
-,TRBD2,TRBV7-8,TRBJ2-3,CASAPQGGRTDTQYF,TGTGCCAGCGCCCCCCAGGGAGGGCGGACAGATACGCAGTATTTT
few,-,TRBV5-4,TRBJ2-2,CASSLNRDPYTGELFF,TGTGCCAGCAGCCTGAACCGGGATCCTTACACCGGGGAGCTGTTTTTT
few,TRBD1,TRBV6-2/TRBV6-3,TRBJ2-5,CASSTQQGPGETQYF,TGTGCCAGCAGTACCCAACAGGGGCCGGGGGAGACCCAGTACTTC
-,-,TRBV12-3/TRBV12-4,TRBJ1-5,CASSEGGFRQPQHF,TGTGCCAGCAGTGAGGGCGGGTTTAGACAGCCCCAGCATTTT
few,-,TRBV19,TRBJ2-3,CASSIGPERDTQYF,TGTGCCAGTAGTATCGGCCCCGAACGAGATACGCAGTATTTT
few,-,TRBV7-2,TRBJ2-1,CASSKGGSYNEQFF,TGTGCCAGCAGCAAGGGGGGCTCCTACAATGAGCAGTTCTTC
-,-,TRBV11-1,TRBJ2-1,CASSPQSGNEQFF,TGTGCCAGCAGCCCCCAGTCCGGTAATGAGCAGTTCTTC
-,-,TRBV29-1,TRBJ1-4,CSVSGGVEGKLFF,TGCAGCGTTTCGGGGGGGGTGGAAGGAAAACTGTTTTTT
-,-,TRBV6-5,TRBJ1-2,CASSYGFAYGYTF,TGTGCCAGCAGTTACGGCTTTGCCTATGGCTACACCTTC
few,-,TRBV7-2,TRBJ2-5,CASSFSITETQYF,TGTGCCAGCAGCTTTTCAATAACGGAGACCCAGTACTTC
-,TRBD2,TRBV4-2,TRBJ2-3,CASSQDYLRTSGGTPQYF,TGTGCCAGCAGCCAGGATTACTTACGGACTAGCGGGGGAACTCCGCAGTATTTT
-,-,TRBV20-1,TRBJ1-1,CSARGTDRILNTEAFF,TGCAGTGCTAGAGGAACTGACAGGATCCTGAACACTGAAGCTTTCTTT
few,-,TRBV5-1,TRBJ1-6,CASSPGGFGSPLHF,TGCGCCAGCAGCCCGGGGGGGTTTGGATCACCCCTCCACTTT